This paragraph reports one T cell receptor (beta chain). Its antigen is currently unknown. The sample belongs to a study of beta chain features in type 1 diabetes. The ends were cut back, 0 bases at V and 5 bases at J, with 15 bases in the middle. The CDR3 runs 16 residues. CDR1 is MGHDK and CDR2 is SYGVNS in the germline V gene. Study findings and constraints: A closer apparent resemblance between naive, central memory and Treg TCRB repertoires was seen in patients than in healthy donors. Among all four CD4+ subsets, Type 1 diabetes patients had TCRB CDR3s that were moderately but significantly shorter.

The investigators reverse transcribed all of the isolated RNA, so they sequenced expressed TCRB transcripts. Libraries were prepared by immunoSEQ multiplex PCR; TCRdb keeps only in-frame clonotypes and omits some of them. Of about 700,000 clones listed, under 15% are singletons. The sequence was obtained from a man between 18 and 35 years old with type 1 diabetes. The chain is built from TRBV25-1 and TRBJ2-3; TRBD1 might be the D (6 bases). Material for sequencing was naive CD4+ T cells from blood. The CDR3 sequence: CASSEYSQGIIDTQYF. For the CDR3, the DNA is TGTGCCAGCAGTGAATATTCGCAGGGGATCATAGATACGCAGTATTTT.